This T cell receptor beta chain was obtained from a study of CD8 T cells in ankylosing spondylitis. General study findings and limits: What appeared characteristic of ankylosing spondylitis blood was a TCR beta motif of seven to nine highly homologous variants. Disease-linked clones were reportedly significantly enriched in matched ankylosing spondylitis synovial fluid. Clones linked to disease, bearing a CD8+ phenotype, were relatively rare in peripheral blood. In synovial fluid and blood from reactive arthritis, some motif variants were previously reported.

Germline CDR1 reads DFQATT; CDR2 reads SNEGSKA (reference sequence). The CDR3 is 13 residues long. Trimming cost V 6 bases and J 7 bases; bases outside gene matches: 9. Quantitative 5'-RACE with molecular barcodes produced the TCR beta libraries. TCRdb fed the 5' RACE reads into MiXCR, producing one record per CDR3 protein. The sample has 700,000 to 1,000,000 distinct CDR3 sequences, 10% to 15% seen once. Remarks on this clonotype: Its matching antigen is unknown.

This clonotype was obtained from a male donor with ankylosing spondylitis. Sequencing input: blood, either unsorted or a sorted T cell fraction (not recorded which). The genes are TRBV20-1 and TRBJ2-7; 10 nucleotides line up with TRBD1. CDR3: CSAAGDRGFEQYF. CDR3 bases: TGCAGTGCAGCAGGGGACAGGGGATTTGAGCAGTACTTC.